Listed here are 21 T cell receptor beta chains from one sample, sequenced in a study of human T cells and chemical hapten exposure. Time point indicated: patch test 2, 6 weeks after DPC sensitization. The treatment was: therapeutic diphenylcyclopropenone sensitization with weekly scalp DPC. TCRdb re-derived calls from the RACE reads in MiXCR, one entry per CDR3 protein. Of some 350,000 distinct CDR3 sequences detected, roughly 6.3% appear once; the ten largest clones hold around 5.6%. The starting material was whole blood, obtained in connection with sensitization to the hapten diphenylcyclopropenone (DPC). The receptor set was obtained from a young woman with alopecia areata. Some clones in this sample may be carry-over from other donors' samples.

This clonotype was detected many times. CDR3 DNA sequence: TGCGCCAGCAGCCAAGATTCAGGGGCTGTATATCAGCCCCAGCATTTT. It yields the protein CASSQDSGAVYQPQHF. The rearrangement links TRBV4-1 to TRBJ1-5; weak D call: TRBD1 (6 bases). V was pared by 0 bases and J by 5 bases, with 14 bases between. Germline V gene data show CDR1 as MGHRA and CDR2 as YSYEKL. The CDR3 consists of 16 residues.

This clonotype was detected many times. The chain couples TRBV10-3 to TRBJ1-5, with TRBD1 matching 9 bases. Unmatched junction bases numbered 5, after V lost 10 bases and J lost 1 base. Germline CDR1 and CDR2: ENHRY and SYGVKD. The CDR3 has 14 residues. The CDR3: CATGDRASNQPQHF. CDR3 sequence (DNA): TGTGCCACCGGGGACAGGGCAAGCAATCAGCCCCAGCATTTT.

This clonotype was detected many times. The rearrangement joins TRBV6-1 to TRBJ1-2, with D uncertain. CDR1 and CDR2 from the germline V gene are MNHNS and SASEGT. V lost 2 bases and J lost 8, with 12 bases in between. CDR3 length equals 13 residues. CDR3 nucleotide sequence: TGTGCCAGCAGTGAATCAGTCAACCGGGGCTACACCTTC. It codes for CASSESVNRGYTF.

The chain's CDR3 is CASSTSLWSSYNSPLHF. In DNA, the CDR3 is TGTGCCAGCTCGACGTCGCTCTGGAGCTCCTATAATTCACCCCTCCACTTT. The chain combines TRBV6-2 or TRBV6-3 with TRBJ1-6; no clear D. V was clipped by 8 bases and J by 0 bases, with 17 bases between them. Germline CDR1 reads MNHEY; CDR2 reads SVGEGT. This CDR3 is built from 17 residues.

This clonotype has only a few counts. V and J are TRBV6-1 and TRBJ1-2; D is possibly TRBD1 (6 bases). This CDR3 contains 15 residues. Germline loops: CDR1 MNHNS, CDR2 SASEGT. V dropped 2 bases and J dropped 4 bases, with 14 bases sitting between them. CDR3 sequence (DNA): TGTGCCAGCAGTGAAATGGCCAGGGGACCCTATGGCTACACCTTC. Residues: CASSEMARGPYGYTF.

Notes on this clonotype: At one boundary the junction diverges from the germline segment, which might be a read error. The chain uses TRBV7-9 and TRBJ2-2; D unresolved. The CDR3 is made up of 15 amino acids. Looked up from germline, CDR1 is SEHNR and CDR2 is FQNEAQ (reference sequence). CDR3 nucleotides: TGTGCCTGCAGCTCCTTCGGTCTGAGGCCCGGGGAGCTGTTTTTT. Protein product: CACSSFGLRPGELFF.

This clonotype was found many times. The chain has TRBV12-3 or TRBV12-4 and TRBJ1-1, with D possibly matching TRBD1 (6 bases). V was cut by 7 bases and J by 0 bases, with 9 bases left in between. CDR3 length equals 13 residues. The CDR3 reads CASNGQMNTEAFF. DNA for the CDR3: TGTGCCAGCAACGGACAGATGAACACTGAAGCTTTCTTT.

This sequence joins TRBV11-2 and TRBJ1-1; D unresolved. Trimming took off 2 bases at V and 0 bases at J, with 16 bases between the two ends. This CDR3 region has 17 residues. The germline V gene encodes CDR1 SGHAT and CDR2 FQNNGV. CDR3: CASSLIRLKRMNTEAFF. As DNA, the CDR3 is TGTGCCAGCAGCTTAATTCGACTAAAAAGGATGAACACTGAAGCTTTCTTT.

DNA of the CDR3: TGCAGTGCTACTACTCCGGTTTTCTCCGGGGGCACTGAAGCTTTCTTT. Translation gives CSATTPVFSGGTEAFF. The rearrangement joins TRBV20-1 to TRBJ1-1; possible D gene TRBD1, 5 bases. V gave up 4 bases and J gave up 4 bases, with 22 bases separating them. CDR3 length: 16 residues. Germline V gene sequence: CDR1 DFQATT, CDR2 SNEGSKA (reference sequence).

In this sample, this clonotype turned up many times. The chain couples TRBV7-2 to TRBJ1-6; D is possibly TRBD1 (6 bases). CDR1 and CDR2 (germline): SGHTA, FQGNSA. The CDR3 is 14 residues long. The V end was cut by 5 bases, the J end by 4 bases, with 9 bases between. In DNA form, the CDR3 reads TGTGCCAGCAGCCCCGACAGGTATAATTCACCCCTCCACTTT. The encoded protein is CASSPDRYNSPLHF. Full variable domain (outside the CDR3, taken from reference TRBV7-2 and TRBJ1-6): GAGVSQSPSNKVTEKGKDVELRCDPISGHTALYWYRQSLGQGLEFLIYFQGNSAPDKSGLPSDRFSAERTGGSVSTLTIQRTQQEDSAVYLCASSPDRYNSPLHFGNGTRLTVT.

There are a few counts of this clonotype. The chain employs TRBV12-3 or TRBV12-4 and TRBJ2-3; TRBD1 is a possible D gene (6 bases). V gave up 1 base and J gave up 6 bases, with 14 bases separating them. The CDR3 is 15 residues long. The CDR3 reads CASSLVSQRGDTQYF. The CDR3 DNA follows: TGTGCCAGCAGTTTAGTATCCCAGAGGGGGGATACGCAGTATTTT.

The V call is TRBV20-1, the J call TRBJ2-3, with no clear D. The CDR3 consists of 15 residues. The germline gives CDR1 DFQATT, CDR2 SNEGSKA (reference sequence). The ends were cut back, 3 bases at V and 0 bases at J, with 13 bases in the middle. Here the CDR3 reads CSARSPATSTDTQYF. CDR3 bases: TGCAGTGCTAGGAGTCCCGCAACTAGCACAGATACGCAGTATTTT.

This clonotype has only a few counts. The CDR3 region has the DNA TGTGCCAGCGCAAAAGGTGGCCAACAAAAGGCAGATACGCAGTATTTT. Its translation: CASAKGGQQKADTQYF. V usage is TRBV21-1 and J usage is TRBJ2-3. TRBV21-1 is flagged as a pseudogene. CDR3 length equals 16 residues.

The rearrangement joins TRBV4-3 to TRBJ2-7, with D maybe TRBD2 (6 bases). The CDR3 consists of 16 residues. CDR1 LGHNA and CDR2 YSLEER come from the germline V gene. V lost 4 bases and J lost 2, with 18 bases in between. CDR3 DNA: TGCGCCAGCAGCCCGTCCGGGAGCCTAACTACCTACGAGCAGTACTTC. Amino acids: CASSPSGSLTTYEQYF.

This clonotype was recorded many times. The rearrangement links TRBV4-2 to TRBJ1-1; D remains ambiguous. CDR1 is LGHNA, CDR2 YNFKEQ, per germline. The V end was cut by 0 bases, the J end by 0 bases, with 11 bases between. This CDR3 contains 16 residues. CDR3 protein: CASSQEMVGMNTEAFF. The CDR3 DNA sequence: TGTGCCAGCAGCCAAGAAATGGTGGGGATGAACACTGAAGCTTTCTTT.

The chain uses TRBV4-1 and TRBJ1-6; D remains unclear. This CDR3 has 14 residues. Germline loops: CDR1 MGHRA, CDR2 YSYEKL. V lost 1 base, J lost 6 bases, and 7 bases lay in between. This CDR3 is CASSQGMGNSPLHF. The CDR3 coding sequence is TGCGCCAGCAGCCAAGGGATGGGTAATTCACCCCTCCACTTT.

This clonotype was counted between two and nine times. V and J are TRBV24-1 and TRBJ2-1; 8 bases are a match to TRBD2. Germline assignment: CDR1 KGHDR and CDR2 SFDVKD. CDR3 length: 13 amino acids. The ends lost 5 bases at V and 7 bases at J; junction bases unmatched: 3. The DNA for the CDR3 is TGTGCCACCAGTGGGGGACTAGGGAATGAGCAGTTCTTC. The encoded protein is CATSGGLGNEQFF.

In its sample, this clonotype was seen a few times. This sequence joins TRBV20-1 and TRBJ2-3; D uncertain. Germline CDR1 is DFQATT and CDR2 is SNEGSKA (reference sequence). Trimming took 6 bases from V and 8 from J, leaving 21 bases between them. The CDR3 has 14 amino acids. The CDR3: CSALERALTGTQYF. The CDR3 DNA is TGCAGTGCCCTGGAGCGAGCCCTGACTGGTACGCAGTATTTT.

V and J are TRBV6-5 and TRBJ2-5, with D possibly being TRBD2 (6 bases). In germline, CDR1 is MNHEY, CDR2 SVGAGI. The germline V and J ends were trimmed by 6 bases and 2 bases, with 22 bases remaining between them. CDR3 length: 17 amino acids. The CDR3 spells CASSSTKAGRLQETQYF. CDR3 coding DNA: TGTGCCAGCAGCTCCACGAAGGCGGGGAGATTACAAGAGACCCAGTACTTC.

The table lists this clonotype with many counts. The chain combines TRBV4-3 with TRBJ1-5; 10 bases line up with TRBD1. The CDR3 runs 15 residues. The germline V gene encodes CDR1 LGHNA and CDR2 YSLEER. J was trimmed by 6 bases and V by 2 bases; bases with no gene match: 4. CDR3 nucleotides: TGCGCCAGCAGCCAACGTGGACAGGGGGGTCAGCCCCAGCATTTT. It is translated as CASSQRGQGGQPQHF.

This clonotype has a count of ten or more. The chain joins TRBV2 to TRBJ1-5; 11 bases line up with TRBD1. Germline lookup yields CDR1 SNHLY and CDR2 FYNNEI. Trimming took 8 bases from V and 4 from J; bases not matched to a gene: 4. This CDR3 spans 14 amino acids. Here the CDR3 reads CASGGQGGNQPQHF. The CDR3 DNA is TGTGCCAGCGGGGGACAGGGGGGGAATCAGCCCCAGCATTTT.